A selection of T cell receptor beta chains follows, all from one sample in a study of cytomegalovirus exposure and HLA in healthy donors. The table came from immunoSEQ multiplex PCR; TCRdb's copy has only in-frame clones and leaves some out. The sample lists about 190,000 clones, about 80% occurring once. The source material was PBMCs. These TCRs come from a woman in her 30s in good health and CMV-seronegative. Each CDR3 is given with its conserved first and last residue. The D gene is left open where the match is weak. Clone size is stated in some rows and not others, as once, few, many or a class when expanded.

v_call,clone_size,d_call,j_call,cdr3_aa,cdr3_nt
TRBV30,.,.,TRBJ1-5,CAWSVHSNQPQHF,TGTGCCTGGAGTGTACATAGCAATCAGCCCCAGCATTTT
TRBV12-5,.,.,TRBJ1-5,CASGLLVGADQPQHF,TGTGCTAGTGGTTTGTTGGTGGGGGCTGATCAGCCCCAGCATTTT
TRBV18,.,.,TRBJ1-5,CASSPPGRTVQPQHF,TGTGCCAGCTCACCACCGGGTAGAACAGTTCAGCCCCAGCATTTT
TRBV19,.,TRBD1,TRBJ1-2,CASSPGQGYGYTF,TGTGCCAGTAGCCCCGGACAGGGTTATGGCTACACCTTC
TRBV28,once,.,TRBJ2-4,CASSFPGDLAKNIQYF,TGTGCCAGCAGTTTTCCAGGGGATTTAGCCAAAAACATTCAGTACTTC
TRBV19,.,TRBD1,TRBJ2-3,CASSDRGRTDTQYF,TGTGCCAGTAGTGACAGGGGGCGCACAGATACGCAGTATTTT
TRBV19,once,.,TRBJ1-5,CASSVSGNSNQPQHF,TGTGCCAGTAGTGTAAGCGGCAATAGCAATCAGCCCCAGCATTTT
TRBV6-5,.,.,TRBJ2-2,CASINGVGELFF,TGTGCCAGCATCAACGGGGTCGGGGAGCTGTTTTTT
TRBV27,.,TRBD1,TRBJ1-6,CASSFGTGDSPLHF,TGTGCCAGCAGTTTTGGGACAGGAGATTCACCCCTCCACTTT
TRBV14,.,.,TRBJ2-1,CASSGGPGQTYNEQFF,TGTGCCAGCAGCGGTGGCCCCGGACAAACCTACAATGAGCAGTTCTTC
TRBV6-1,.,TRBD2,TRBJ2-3,CASSGLAGGTTDTQYF,TGTGCCAGCAGTGGACTAGCGGGAGGAACCACAGATACGCAGTATTTT
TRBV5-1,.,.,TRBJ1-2,CASSLEGWGYGYTF,TGCGCCAGCAGCTTAGAGGGCTGGGGCTATGGCTACACCTTC
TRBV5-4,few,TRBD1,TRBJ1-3,CASSRRDRSYGNTIYF,TGTGCCAGCAGCCGTCGGGACAGATCTTACGGAAACACCATATATTTT
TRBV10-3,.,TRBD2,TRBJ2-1,CAIRGGTRNNEQFF,TGTGCCATCAGGGGAGGGACTAGGAACAATGAGCAGTTCTTC
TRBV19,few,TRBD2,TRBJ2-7,CASRLSGTSSYEQYF,TGTGCCAGTAGGCTTTCCGGGACTAGCTCCTACGAGCAGTACTTC
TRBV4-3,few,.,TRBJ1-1,CASSQKDRGLEAFF,TGCGCCAGCAGCCAAAAAGACAGAGGCCTTGAAGCTTTCTTT
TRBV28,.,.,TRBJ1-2,CASSSPPGYLYGYTF,TGTGCCAGCAGTTCACCCCCGGGGTACCTCTATGGCTACACCTTC
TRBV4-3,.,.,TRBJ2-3,CASSQVDGGDTQYF,TGCGCCAGCAGCCAAGTAGACGGGGGTGATACGCAGTATTTT